Presented here are 5 T cell receptor beta chains from one specimen sequenced in a study of blood T cell repertoires in COVID-19 (TCRdb year 2020). Library preparation was by the immunoSEQ multiplex PCR assay. TCRdb limited this immuneACCESS table to in-frame rearrangements with V and J called. A share of clones is missing; checked studies link under half to unresolved V genes, and the rest is unexplained. The sample table holds tens of thousands of clones, of which roughly 81% were seen once. Clones ranked in the top ten supply over 25% of the sample. The material sequenced was peripheral blood. The receptors were gathered from an older woman with acute or convalescent COVID-19.

V is TRBV5-1 and J is TRBJ2-3, with no clear D. Trimming removed 0 bases at V and 0 bases at J, with 5 bases between. The CDR3 is made up of 14 amino acids. Germline V gene sequence: CDR1 SGHRS, CDR2 YFSETQ. CDR3 nucleotide sequence: TGCGCCAGCAGCTTGGATAAAAGCACAGATACGCAGTATTTT. It specifies CASSLDKSTDTQYF.

The V and J genes are TRBV24-1 and TRBJ2-3; 7 positions match TRBD1. CDR3 length equals 15 residues. With 5 bases clipped from V and 0 bases from J, the junction kept 4 bases outside the gene matches. Germline CDR1 is KGHDR and CDR2 is SFDVKD. CDR3 sequence reads: CATSAGRGSTDTQYF. CDR3 bases: TGTGCCACCAGTGCGGGCAGGGGGAGCACAGATACGCAGTATTTT.

J is TRBJ2-1 and V is TRBV6-6, with 10 bases aligning to TRBD1. The CDR3 is made up of 14 amino acids. Germline trimming cut 6 bases from V and 3 bases from J; bases unmatched to any gene: 2. The germline V gene has CDR1 MNHNY and CDR2 SVGAGI (reference sequence). Here the CDR3 reads CASRRTGGYNEQFF. CDR3 DNA: TGTGCCAGCAGACGGACAGGGGGCTACAATGAGCAGTTCTTC.

The chain uses TRBV29-1 and TRBJ2-7, with TRBD2 matching 10 bases. CDR1 and CDR2 from the germline V gene are SQVTM and ANQGSEA. After removal of 2 bases from V and 3 bases from J, the junction contained 4 bases not matched to a gene. The CDR3 is 14 residues long. The DNA of the CDR3 is TGCAGCGTTGAAAGGCTAGCGGGAGACTACGAGCAGTACTTC. Translation gives CSVERLAGDYEQYF.

V is TRBV2 and J is TRBJ1-2; D remains ambiguous. The CDR3 length is 14 residues. Germline-derived CDR1 and CDR2 are SNHLY and FYNNEI. The germline V and J ends were trimmed by 8 bases and 7 bases, with 20 bases remaining between them. The CDR3 sequence is CASLSLQALFGYTF. The DNA of the CDR3 is TGTGCCAGCTTGTCCCTGCAGGCCCTCTTTGGCTACACCTTC. Supplemented by reference TRBV2 and TRBJ1-2, the full variable domain reads EPEVTQTPSHQVTQMGQEVILRCVPISNHLYFYWYRQILGQKVEFLVSFYNNEISEKSEIFDDQFSVERPDGSNFTLKIRSTKLEDSAMYFCASLSLQALFGYTFGSGTRLTVV.